What follows describes a single T cell receptor beta chain. The method was immunoSEQ multiplex PCR; TCRdb's version includes in-frame clones alone and lacks a portion of them. Of roughly 680,000 clones listed, approximately 72% are singletons. Donors, without exception, were Caucasian adults residing in Nashville, Tennessee. The data were taken from a study of shared clonotypes between healthy human individuals. V lost 3 bases to trimming and J lost 2 bases, with 11 bases between them. The germline gives CDR1 WSHSY, CDR2 SAAADI. CDR3 length equals 14 residues. Sequenced: memory CD4+ T cells sorted from blood. Regarding subset: CD45RA-negative fraction. The clonotype was recovered from a woman younger than 45 in good health. V usage is TRBV10-2 and J usage is TRBJ2-7, with D uncertain. Here the CDR3 DNA reads TGCGCCAGCAGTGAAGGTCTACCTACCTACGAGCAGTACTTC. The encoded protein is CASSEGLPTYEQYF.